A selection of T cell receptor beta chains follows, all from one sample in a study of blood T cells in healthy people across ages. TCRdb processed the 5' RACE reads anew with MiXCR; each CDR3 protein has one entry. The sample consists of about 1.6 million distinct CDR3 sequences, about 31% of them appearing once. Sequencing was done on a sample of blood. The receptors were sampled from a woman aged 25-40 years in good health. Both conserved end residues are part of each CDR3. A D gene is named only where the DNA matches it firmly. Some rows have no size entry. The others give once, few or many, or a class for an expanded clone.

cdr3_length	d_call	j_call	clone_size	v_call	cdr3_nt	cdr3_aa
15	-	TRBJ2-7	few	TRBV7-9	TGTGCCAGCAGCTTAGGAGTACCTCCGACGGGGGAGCAGTACTTC	CASSLGVPPTGEQYF
14	TRBD2	TRBJ2-7	-	TRBV20-1	TGCAGTGCTAGACTAGCGGGTTGGTCCTACGAGCAGTACTTC	CSARLAGWSYEQYF
14	-	TRBJ1-4	-	TRBV12-3/TRBV12-4	TGTGCCAGCAGCCAACAGTTCAGGGGAGAAAAACTGTTTTTT	CASSQQFRGEKLFF
17	TRBD2	TRBJ2-5	-	TRBV20-1	TGCAGTGCTGACAAGGGTGGGACTAGCGGAATCCAAGAGACCCAGTACTTC	CSADKGGTSGIQETQYF
14	TRBD1	TRBJ1-1	few	TRBV6-5	TGTGCCAGCAGTTCCAGGGGGAAGCAGTTTGGAGCTTTCTTT	CASSSRGKQFGAFF
13	-	TRBJ2-2	-	TRBV5-5	TGTGCCAGCAGCTGGCTAAGCACCGGGGAGCTGTTTTTT	CASSWLSTGELFF
12	-	TRBJ2-1	few	TRBV24-1	TGTGCCACCAGTGAGGGGTTCAGTGAGCAGTTCTTC	CATSEGFSEQFF
16	-	TRBJ1-2	once	TRBV4-1	TGCGCCAGCAGCCAAGGGCATGGAGGGGAGCTCTATGGCTACACCTTC	CASSQGHGGELYGYTF
17	-	TRBJ2-5	-	TRBV21-1	TGTGCCAGCAGCAAAGGGGGGCCTAGCGGGTTTCAAGAGACCCAGTACTTC	CASSKGGPSGFQETQYF
17	-	TRBJ2-7	-	TRBV7-9	TGTGCCAGCAGCCAGACTTTGGGCGGGACAGTTGCCTACGAGCAGTACTTC	CASSQTLGGTVAYEQYF
11	-	TRBJ2-7	few	TRBV6-1	TGTGCCATCAGGCAGGCGCGCGAGCAGTACTTC	CAIRQAREQYF
13	-	TRBJ1-1	-	TRBV4-2	TGTGCCAACAGCCAAGGGTTTAACACTGAAGCTTTCTTT	CANSQGFNTEAFF
14	-	TRBJ1-1	once	TRBV6-1	TGTGCCAGCAGGAGCGCGGGGAGGAACACTGAAGCTTTCTTT	CASRSAGRNTEAFF
19	TRBD2	TRBJ2-5	-	TRBV4-2	TGTGCCAGCAGCCAAGGTTCCAGGACTAGCGGGCTAGAACAAGAGACCCAGTACTTC	CASSQGSRTSGLEQETQYF
17	TRBD2	TRBJ2-4	-	TRBV7-2	TGTGCCAGCAGTCTCCGACTAGCGAGGGCGGCCAAAAACATTCAGTACTTC	CASSLRLARAAKNIQYF
12	-	TRBJ1-2	-	TRBV21-1	TGTGCCAGCCTAAAGGGGGCATGGGGCTACACCTTC	CASLKGAWGYTF
15	-	TRBJ1-1	-	TRBV25-1	TGTGCCAGCAGGCGCACAGGAGGGGGAAGGACTGAAGCTTTCTTT	CASRRTGGGRTEAFF
16	-	TRBJ2-7	-	TRBV28	TGTGCCAGCAGTCCAGGGGTCTATATCGAGTCCTACGAGCAGTACTTC	CASSPGVYIESYEQYF
16	-	TRBJ2-5	-	TRBV7-2	TGTGCCAGCAGCCTTAGTTCCGGGACTGGACAAGAGACCCAGTACTTC	CASSLSSGTGQETQYF
13	-	TRBJ2-7	-	TRBV5-5	TGTGCCAGCAGCTTTCAGGGGGGGTTGGAGCAGTACTTC	CASSFQGGLEQYF
15	-	TRBJ1-2	-	TRBV3-1	TGTGCCAGCAGCCAAGATGATCGGCTTCCCCTCGGCTACACCTTC	CASSQDDRLPLGYTF
15	-	TRBJ1-1	-	TRBV10-3	TGTGCCATCAGTGAGTATAGGTTTGAGAACACTGAAGCTTTCTTT	CAISEYRFENTEAFF
14	-	TRBJ2-7	many	TRBV5-1	TGTGCCAGCAGCTTGGAGGGCGGTGGCTACGAGCAGTACTTC	CASSLEGGGYEQYF
16	TRBD1	TRBJ2-1	-	TRBV12-3/TRBV12-4	TGTGCCAGCAGCAGGACAGGGGGCGGGAGCTACAATGAGCAGTTCTTC	CASSRTGGGSYNEQFF
15	-	TRBJ1-5	few	TRBV27	TGTGCCAGCAGTTTAGAGCCCTATAGCAATCAGCCCCAGCATTTT	CASSLEPYSNQPQHF
12	-	TRBJ2-7	-	TRBV7-9	TGTGCCAGCAGCGGGACCCAATACGAGCAGTACTTC	CASSGTQYEQYF